These 18 T cell receptor beta chains were all obtained from the same sample, sequenced in a study of cytomegalovirus exposure and HLA in healthy donors. The primer mix had 60 Vbeta and 13 Jbeta primers. This table comes from immunoSEQ multiplex PCR, and its TCRdb copy is limited to in-frame clones, with some not included. The table records some 160,000 clones, 65% to 85% of them present only once. Sample: PBMCs. The source is a man in his fifties or sixties in good health and CMV-seronegative.

Comments on this clone: Possible read error: a much larger clone is one base away. CDR3 sequence reads: CASSLGQVNQPQHF. The DNA for the CDR3 is TGTGCCAGCAGCTTGGGACAGGTAAATCAGCCCCAGCATTTT. The chain uses TRBV7-8 and TRBJ1-5, with 8 bases matching TRBD1. Germline values: CDR1 SGHVS, CDR2 FQNEAQ. There are 14 residues in the CDR3. V shed 3 bases, J shed 4 bases, and the junction held 2 bases outside the gene matches.

The chain links TRBV7-9 to TRBJ1-5, with TRBD1 identical over 8 bases. Losses at the gene ends were 1 base for V and 5 bases for J; bases not matched to a gene: 4. Germline CDR1 reads SEHNR; CDR2 reads FQNEAQ (reference sequence). The CDR3 spans 15 residues. CDR3 amino acids: CASSLGDRRHQPQHF. In DNA form, the CDR3 reads TGTGCCAGCAGCTTAGGGGACAGGAGACATCAGCCCCAGCATTTT.

The chain employs TRBV6-1 and TRBJ1-2, with D unresolved. The CDR3 is 14 amino acids. The V gene lost 3 bases and the J gene lost 8 bases, with 16 bases spanning the gap. Germline V gene sequence: CDR1 MNHNS, CDR2 SASEGT. Here the CDR3 reads CASSEETYALGYTF. Written as DNA, the CDR3 is TGTGCCAGCAGTGAGGAGACGTACGCGCTGGGCTACACCTTC.

For this clone: Within the sample, other DNA sequences also encode this same CDR3. V is TRBV9 and J is TRBJ2-7; 10 nucleotides agree with TRBD2. Germline V gene data show CDR1 as SGDLS and CDR2 as YYNGEE. This CDR3 has 15 residues. The V gene end was trimmed by 0 bases and the J gene end by 1 base; junction bases not matched to a gene: 1. CDR3 sequence reads: CASSVGTSGSYEQYF. In nucleotides, the CDR3 is TGTGCCAGCAGCGTAGGGACTAGCGGATCCTACGAGCAGTACTTC.

This chain joins TRBV6-6 and TRBJ1-4; D may be TRBD1 (5 bases). Trimming removed 2 bases from V and 8 bases from J, with 9 bases in between. Germline assignment: CDR1 MNHNY and CDR2 SVGAGI (reference sequence). This CDR3 region has 13 residues. CDR3 amino acids: CASSYRGGEKLFF. The CDR3 DNA follows: TGTGCCAGCAGTTACAGGGGAGGGGAAAAACTGTTTTTT.

The chain has TRBV15 and TRBJ2-7; D perhaps matches TRBD2 (5 bases). Germline CDR1 and CDR2: LNHNV and YYDKDF (reference sequence). CDR3 length: 13 amino acids. Trimming pared 0 bases from V and 6 bases from J, leaving 9 bases between. The CDR3 is CATSRDEGCEQYF. For the CDR3, the DNA is TGTGCCACCAGCAGAGATGAGGGCTGCGAGCAGTACTTC. Based on the CDR3 plus reference TRBV15 and TRBJ2-7, the full variable domain is DAMVIQNPRYQVTQFGKPVTLSCSQTLNHNVMYWYQQKSSQAPKLLFHYYDKDFNNEADTPDNFQSRRPNTSFCFLDIRSPGLGDTAMYLCATSRDEGCEQYFGPGTRLTVT.

The chain employs TRBV30 and TRBJ1-4, with TRBD1 matching 7 bases. The CDR3 spans 16 residues. The V segment lost 1 base and the J segment 5 bases; nucleotides outside the gene matches: 10. CDR1 and CDR2 (germline): GTSNPN, SVGIG (reference sequence). In DNA, the CDR3 is TGTGCCTGGAGTGAGCCGTTGACAGGGTTAAATGAAAAACTGTTTTTT. This sequence encodes CAWSEPLTGLNEKLFF.

The rearrangement joins TRBV7-9 to TRBJ2-2; the match to TRBD2 covers 13 bases. V dropped 5 bases and J dropped 2; count of bases not matched to a gene: 5. Looked up from germline, CDR1 is SEHNR and CDR2 is FQNEAQ (reference sequence). The CDR3 length is 17 residues. In nucleotides, the CDR3 is TGTGCCAGCAGCATAGGACTAGCGGGGGTCAACACCGGGGAGCTGTTTTTT. Translation: CASSIGLAGVNTGELFF. Full variable domain (remainder filled in from reference TRBV7-9 and TRBJ2-2): DTGVSQNPRHKITKRGQNVTFRCDPISEHNRLYWYRQTLGQGPEFLTYFQNEAQLEKSRLLSDRFSAERPKGSFSTLEIQRTEQGDSAMYLCASSIGLAGVNTGELFFGEGSRLTVL.

This sequence joins TRBV28 and TRBJ1-3, with 8 bases that match TRBD1. The CDR3 contains 15 residues. CDR1 and CDR2 from the germline V gene are MDHEN and SYDVKM. V trimming: 6 bases; J trimming: 0 bases; junction bases outside the gene matches: 4. In DNA, the CDR3 is TGTGCCAGCAGCTCGGACAGGGCCTCTGGAAACACCATATATTTT. It specifies CASSSDRASGNTIYF.

Here the CDR3 reads CSAAESGLTHEQYF. Here the CDR3 DNA reads TGCAGCGCCGCTGAGTCGGGACTCACCCACGAGCAGTACTTC. The chain links TRBV29-1 to TRBJ2-7; D may be TRBD2 (6 bases). The V gene lost 7 bases and the J gene lost 5 bases, with 21 bases spanning the gap. The CDR3 spans 14 residues. Germline CDR1 and CDR2: SQVTM and ANQGSEA.

The chain has TRBV28 and TRBJ2-7, with D hard to call. CDR1 and CDR2 from the germline V gene are MDHEN and SYDVKM. The CDR3 runs to 12 residues. V was clipped by 1 base and J by 6 bases, with 7 bases between them. CDR3 DNA sequence: TGTGCCAGCAGTTTATTGAGATCCGAGCAGTACTTC. This gives the protein CASSLLRSEQYF.

This rearrangement joins TRBV5-5 to TRBJ1-2; maybe TRBD1 (5 bases). CDR1 and CDR2 (germline): SGHKS, YYEKEE (reference sequence). The CDR3 runs 12 residues. V was cut by 4 bases and J by 8 bases, with 12 bases left in between. The CDR3 loop is CASSVQGNGYTF. The DNA of the CDR3 is TGTGCCAGCAGCGTTCAGGGTAACGGCTACACCTTC. Variable domain in full (rest from reference TRBV5-5 and TRBJ1-2): DAGVTQSPTHLIKTRGQQVTLRCSPISGHKSVSWYQQVLGQGPQFIFQYYEKEERGRGNFPDRFSARQFPNYSSELNVNALLLGDSALYLCASSVQGNGYTFGSGTRLTVV.

This chain links TRBV4-1 with TRBJ1-1, with D possibly matching TRBD1 (6 bases). Germline CDR1 and CDR2: MGHRA and YSYEKL. The CDR3 loop spans 15 amino acids. With 1 base removed from V and 2 bases from J, the gap between germline ends came to 11 bases. CDR3 coding DNA: TGCGCCAGCAGCCAAGGCGACAGGATAAACACTGAAGCTTTCTTT. Protein sequence: CASSQGDRINTEAFF.

The genes are TRBV29-1 and TRBJ1-3; no reliable D call. CDR3 length equals 13 residues. Germline V CDR1 and CDR2: SQVTM, ANQGSEA. V was cut by 7 bases and J by 1 base, with 11 bases left in between. CDR3 protein: CSARHGSGNTIYF. In DNA form, the CDR3 reads TGCAGCGCCCGACATGGGTCTGGAAACACCATATATTTT.

This clone has more than one count but fewer than ten. J is TRBJ2-3 and V is TRBV7-9; D might be TRBD2 (5 bases). Trimming removed 5 bases at V and 4 bases at J, with 10 bases between. The germline gives CDR1 SEHNR, CDR2 FQNEAQ (reference sequence). This CDR3 comprises 13 residues. CDR3 nucleotide sequence: TGTGCCAGCAGCCCCAGAGGGCCAGATACGCAGTATTTT. Amino acid sequence: CASSPRGPDTQYF.

The CDR3 loop is CASSGPRGYEQYF. DNA of the CDR3: TGTGCCAGCAGCGGACCTCGGGGGTACGAGCAGTACTTC. The chain joins TRBV7-2 to TRBJ2-7; weak D call: TRBD2 (6 bases). The V and J ends lost 5 bases and 4 bases respectively, with 12 bases between them. From germline, CDR1 is SGHTA and CDR2 FQGNSA. The length of the CDR3 is 13 residues. The variable domain in full, with the rest retrieved from reference TRBV7-2 and TRBJ2-7, is GAGVSQSPSNKVTEKGKDVELRCDPISGHTALYWYRQSLGQGLEFLIYFQGNSAPDKSGLPSDRFSAERTGGSVSTLTIQRTQQEDSAVYLCASSGPRGYEQYFGPGTRLTVT.

The genes are TRBV27 and TRBJ2-1; 9 nucleotides agree with TRBD1. Per the germline V gene, CDR1 is MNHEY and CDR2 is SMNVEV (reference sequence). The CDR3 covers 15 residues. After removal of 0 bases from V and 6 bases from J, the junction contained 3 bases not matched to a gene. CDR3 sequence (DNA): TGTGCCAGCAGTTTATCTGGGGACAGGGTCAATGAGCAGTTCTTC. Its protein product is CASSLSGDRVNEQFF.

J is TRBJ1-1 and V is TRBV5-1, with 9 nucleotides matching TRBD1. Germline assignment: CDR1 SGHRS and CDR2 YFSETQ. V shed 7 bases and J 1 base; nucleotides not matched to a gene: 5. The CDR3 has 14 amino acids. The CDR3 sequence: CASGTQGANTEAFF. In DNA form, the CDR3 reads TGCGCCAGCGGAACACAGGGGGCGAACACTGAAGCTTTCTTT.